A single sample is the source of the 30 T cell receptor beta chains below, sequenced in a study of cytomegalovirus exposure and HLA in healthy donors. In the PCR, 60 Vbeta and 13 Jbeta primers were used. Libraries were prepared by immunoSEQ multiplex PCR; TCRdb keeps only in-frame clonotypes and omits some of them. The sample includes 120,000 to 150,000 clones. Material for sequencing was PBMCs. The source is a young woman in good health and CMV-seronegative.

This CDR3 is CASSPGTANYGYTF. The CDR3 DNA is TGTGCCAGCAGCCCCGGGACAGCTAACTATGGCTACACCTTC. This rearrangement joins TRBV7-9 to TRBJ1-2; 7 nucleotides agree with TRBD1. V shed 5 bases, J shed 0 bases, and the junction held 3 bases outside the gene matches. The CDR3 has 14 residues. Germline CDR1 SEHNR, CDR2 FQNEAQ (reference sequence).

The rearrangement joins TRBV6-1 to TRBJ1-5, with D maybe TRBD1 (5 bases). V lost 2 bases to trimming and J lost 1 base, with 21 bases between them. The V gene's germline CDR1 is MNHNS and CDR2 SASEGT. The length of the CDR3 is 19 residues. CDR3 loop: CASSELPSVRGESNQPQHF. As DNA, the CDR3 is TGTGCCAGCAGTGAATTACCTAGCGTTCGGGGCGAGAGCAATCAGCCCCAGCATTTT.

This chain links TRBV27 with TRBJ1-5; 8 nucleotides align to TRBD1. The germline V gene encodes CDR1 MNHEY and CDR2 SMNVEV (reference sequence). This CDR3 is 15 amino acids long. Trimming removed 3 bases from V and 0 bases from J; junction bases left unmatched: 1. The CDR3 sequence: CASSLDRDSNQPQHF. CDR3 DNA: TGTGCCAGCAGTTTGGACAGGGATAGCAATCAGCCCCAGCATTTT.

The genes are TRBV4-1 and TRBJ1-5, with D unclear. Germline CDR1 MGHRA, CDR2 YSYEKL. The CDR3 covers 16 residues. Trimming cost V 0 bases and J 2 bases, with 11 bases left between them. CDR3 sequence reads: CASSQDAGEGNQPQHF. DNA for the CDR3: TGCGCCAGCAGCCAAGATGCGGGAGAGGGCAATCAGCCCCAGCATTTT.

The CDR3 region is CATSRDLGRAGGYEQYV. The CDR3 coding sequence is TGTGCCACCAGCAGAGATCTAGGGAGGGCGGGAGGGTACGAGCAGTACGTC. The chain has TRBV15 and TRBJ2-7, with 9 bases matching TRBD2. Unmatched junction bases numbered 10, after V lost 0 bases and J lost 4 bases. Germline V gives CDR1 LNHNV, CDR2 YYDKDF (reference sequence). The CDR3 is made up of 17 amino acids.

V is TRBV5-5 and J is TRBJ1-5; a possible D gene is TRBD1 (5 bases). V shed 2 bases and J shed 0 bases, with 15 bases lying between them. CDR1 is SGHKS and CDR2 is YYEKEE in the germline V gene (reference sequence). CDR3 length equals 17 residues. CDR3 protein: CASSFPRGLNSNQPQHF. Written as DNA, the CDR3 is TGTGCCAGCAGCTTCCCTAGGGGCCTTAATAGCAATCAGCCCCAGCATTTT.

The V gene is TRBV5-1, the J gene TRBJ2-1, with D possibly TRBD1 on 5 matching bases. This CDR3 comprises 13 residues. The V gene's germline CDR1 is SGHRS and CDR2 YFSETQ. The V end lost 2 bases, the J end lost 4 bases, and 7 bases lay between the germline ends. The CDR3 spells CASSFRDYNEQFF. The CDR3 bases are TGCGCCAGCAGCTTCAGGGATTACAATGAGCAGTTCTTC.

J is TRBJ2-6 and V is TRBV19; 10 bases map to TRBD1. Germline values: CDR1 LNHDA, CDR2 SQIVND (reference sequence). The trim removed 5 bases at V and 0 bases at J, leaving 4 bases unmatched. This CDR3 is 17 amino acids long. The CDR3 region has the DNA TGTGCCAGTAGTCATGGGACAGGGGTCTCTGGGGCCAACGTCCTGACTTTC. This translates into CASSHGTGVSGANVLTF.

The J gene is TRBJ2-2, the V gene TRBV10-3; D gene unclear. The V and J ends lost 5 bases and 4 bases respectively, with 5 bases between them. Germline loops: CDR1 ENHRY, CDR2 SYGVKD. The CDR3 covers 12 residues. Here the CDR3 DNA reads TGTGCCATCAGTCCTCCCACCGGGGAGCTGTTTTTT. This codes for CAISPPTGELFF.

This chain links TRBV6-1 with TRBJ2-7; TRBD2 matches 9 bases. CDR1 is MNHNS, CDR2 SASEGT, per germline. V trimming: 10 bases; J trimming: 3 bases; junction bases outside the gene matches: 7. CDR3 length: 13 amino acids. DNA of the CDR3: TGTGCCATCCAGACTAGCGGCAACTACGAGCAGTACTTC. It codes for CAIQTSGNYEQYF.

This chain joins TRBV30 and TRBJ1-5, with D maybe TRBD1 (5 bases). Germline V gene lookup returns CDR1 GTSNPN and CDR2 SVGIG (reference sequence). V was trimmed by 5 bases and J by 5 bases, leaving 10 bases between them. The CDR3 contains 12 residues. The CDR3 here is CAWGWGDQPQHF. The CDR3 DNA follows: TGTGCCTGGGGTTGGGGGGATCAGCCCCAGCATTTT.

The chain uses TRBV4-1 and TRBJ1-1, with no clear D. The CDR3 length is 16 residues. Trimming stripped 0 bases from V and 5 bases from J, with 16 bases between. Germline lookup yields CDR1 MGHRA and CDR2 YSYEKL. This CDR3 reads CASSQEWRVSGTEAFF. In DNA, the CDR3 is TGCGCCAGCAGCCAAGAGTGGCGAGTGTCGGGGACTGAAGCTTTCTTT.

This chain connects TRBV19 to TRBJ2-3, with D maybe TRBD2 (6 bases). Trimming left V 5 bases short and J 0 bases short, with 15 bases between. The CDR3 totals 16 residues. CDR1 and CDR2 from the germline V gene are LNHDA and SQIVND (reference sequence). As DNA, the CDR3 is TGTGCCAGTAGTGGAGAGGGACTCCTCAGCACAGATACGCAGTATTTT. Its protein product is CASSGEGLLSTDTQYF.

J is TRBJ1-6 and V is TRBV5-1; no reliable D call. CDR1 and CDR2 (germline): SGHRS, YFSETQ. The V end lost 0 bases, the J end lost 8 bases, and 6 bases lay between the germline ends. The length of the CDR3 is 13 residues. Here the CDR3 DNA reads TGCGCCAGCAGCTTGGCCGTAGATTCACCCCTCCACTTT. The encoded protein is CASSLAVDSPLHF.

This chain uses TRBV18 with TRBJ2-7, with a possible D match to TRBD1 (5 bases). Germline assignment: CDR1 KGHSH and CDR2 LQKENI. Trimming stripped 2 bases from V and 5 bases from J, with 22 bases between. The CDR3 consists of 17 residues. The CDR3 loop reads CASSPTPQFRVGNEQYF. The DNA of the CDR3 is TGTGCCAGCTCACCAACTCCTCAGTTCAGGGTCGGCAACGAGCAGTACTTC.

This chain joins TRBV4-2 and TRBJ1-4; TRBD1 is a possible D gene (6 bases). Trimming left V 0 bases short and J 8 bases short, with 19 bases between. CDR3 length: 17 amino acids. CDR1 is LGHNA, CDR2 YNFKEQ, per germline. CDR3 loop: CASSQENPGVGNEKLFF. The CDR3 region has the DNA TGTGCCAGCAGCCAAGAAAATCCAGGGGTCGGAAACGAAAAACTGTTTTTT.

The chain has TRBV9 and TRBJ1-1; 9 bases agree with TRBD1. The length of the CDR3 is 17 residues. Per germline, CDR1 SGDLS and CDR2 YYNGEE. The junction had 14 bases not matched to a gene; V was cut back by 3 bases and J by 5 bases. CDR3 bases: TGTGCCAGCAGCGATCCGGGACAGGGTAGTGGTAGGACTGAAGCTTTCTTT. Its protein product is CASSDPGQGSGRTEAFF.

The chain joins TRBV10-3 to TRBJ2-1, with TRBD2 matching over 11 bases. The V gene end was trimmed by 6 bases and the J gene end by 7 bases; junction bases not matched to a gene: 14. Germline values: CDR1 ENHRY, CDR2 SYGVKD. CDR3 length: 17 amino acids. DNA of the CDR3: TGTGCCATCAGCCTGACTAGCGGGGACTCTACAAGGAATGAGCAGTTCTTC. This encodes CAISLTSGDSTRNEQFF.

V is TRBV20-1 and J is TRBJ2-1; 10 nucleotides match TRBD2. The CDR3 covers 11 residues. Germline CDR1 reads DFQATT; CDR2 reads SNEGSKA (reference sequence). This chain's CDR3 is CASGSDGEQFF. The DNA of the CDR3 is TGCGCTAGCGGGAGCGATGGTGAGCAGTTCTTC.

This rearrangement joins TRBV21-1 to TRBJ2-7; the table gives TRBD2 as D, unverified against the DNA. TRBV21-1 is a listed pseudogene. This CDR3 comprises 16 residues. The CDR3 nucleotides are TGTGCCAGCAGCAAACCGGGGGCTAGCGGGAGATGCGAGCAGTACGTC. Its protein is CASSKPGASGRCEQYV.

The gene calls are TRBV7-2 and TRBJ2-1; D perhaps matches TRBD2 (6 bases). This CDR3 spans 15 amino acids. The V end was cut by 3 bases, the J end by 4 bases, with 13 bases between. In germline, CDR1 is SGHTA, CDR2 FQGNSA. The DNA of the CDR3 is TGTGCCAGCAGCTTCGGTGCCGGGACTTACAATGAGCAGTTCTTC. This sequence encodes CASSFGAGTYNEQFF.

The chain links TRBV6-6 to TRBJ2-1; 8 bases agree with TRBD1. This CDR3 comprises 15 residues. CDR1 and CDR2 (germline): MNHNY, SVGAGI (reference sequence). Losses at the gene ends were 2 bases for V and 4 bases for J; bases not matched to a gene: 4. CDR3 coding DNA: TGTGCCAGCAGTTACGGAGGGACAGGTTACAATGAGCAGTTCTTC. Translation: CASSYGGTGYNEQFF.

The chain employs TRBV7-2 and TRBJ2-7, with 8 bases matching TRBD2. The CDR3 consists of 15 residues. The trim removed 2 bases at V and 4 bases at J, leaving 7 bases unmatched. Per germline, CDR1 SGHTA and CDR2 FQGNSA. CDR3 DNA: TGTGCCAGCAGCTTACTGGCGGGAGGCCAATACGAGCAGTACTTC. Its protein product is CASSLLAGGQYEQYF.

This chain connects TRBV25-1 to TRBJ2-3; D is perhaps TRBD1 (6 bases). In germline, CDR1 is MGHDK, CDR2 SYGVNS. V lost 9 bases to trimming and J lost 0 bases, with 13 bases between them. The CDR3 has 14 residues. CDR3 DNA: TGTGCCAGTACAGGGCCGACTAGCACAGATACGCAGTATTTT. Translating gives CASTGPTSTDTQYF.

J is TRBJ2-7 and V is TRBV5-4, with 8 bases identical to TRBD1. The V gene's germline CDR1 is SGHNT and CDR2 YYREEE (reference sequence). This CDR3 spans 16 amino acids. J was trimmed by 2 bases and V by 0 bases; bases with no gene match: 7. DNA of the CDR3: TGTGCCAGCAGCTTGGGGGGGACAGGAAACCCCTACGAGCAGTACTTC. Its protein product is CASSLGGTGNPYEQYF.

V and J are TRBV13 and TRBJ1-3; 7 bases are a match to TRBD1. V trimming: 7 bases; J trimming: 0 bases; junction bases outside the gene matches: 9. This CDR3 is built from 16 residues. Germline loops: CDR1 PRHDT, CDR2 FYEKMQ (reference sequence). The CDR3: CASKLGGASSGNTIYF. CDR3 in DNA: TGTGCCAGCAAGTTAGGGGGCGCAAGCTCTGGAAACACCATATATTTT. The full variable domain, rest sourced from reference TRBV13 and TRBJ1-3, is AAGVIQSPRHLIKEKRETATLKCYPIPRHDTVYWYQQGPGQDPQFLISFYEKMQSDKGSIPDRFSAQQFSDYHSELNMSSLELGDSALYFCASKLGGASSGNTIYFGEGSWLTVV.

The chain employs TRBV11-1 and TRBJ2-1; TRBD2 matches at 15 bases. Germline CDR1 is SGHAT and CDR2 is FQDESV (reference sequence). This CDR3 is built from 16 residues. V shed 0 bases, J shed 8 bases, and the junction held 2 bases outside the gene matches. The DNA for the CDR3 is TGTGCCAGCAGCTTAGCTGGACTAGCGGGAGGGGATGAGCAGTTCTTC. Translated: CASSLAGLAGGDEQFF.

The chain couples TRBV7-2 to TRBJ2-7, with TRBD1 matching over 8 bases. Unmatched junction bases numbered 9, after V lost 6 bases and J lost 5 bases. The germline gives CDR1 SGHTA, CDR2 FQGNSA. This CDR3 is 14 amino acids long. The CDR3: CASRAGGFLNEQYF. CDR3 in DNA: TGTGCCAGCAGGGCAGGGGGCTTCTTAAACGAGCAGTACTTC.

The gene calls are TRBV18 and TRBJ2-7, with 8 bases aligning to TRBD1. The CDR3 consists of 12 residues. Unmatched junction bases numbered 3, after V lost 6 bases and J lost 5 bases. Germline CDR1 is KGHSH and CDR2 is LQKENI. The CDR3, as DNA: TGTGCCAGCTCTCCGGACAGGGACGAGCAGTACTTC. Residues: CASSPDRDEQYF.

The CDR3 loop is CASSLGGQGWYEQYF. The CDR3 DNA sequence: TGTGCCAGCAGCTTAGGAGGACAGGGATGGTACGAGCAGTACTTC. V usage is TRBV7-6 and J usage is TRBJ2-5, with 8 nucleotides matching TRBD1. The DNA matches TRBJ2-7 better at its end, which makes the J call doubtful. The CDR3 covers 15 residues. From germline, CDR1 is SGHVS and CDR2 FNYEAQ.